The 24 T cell receptor beta chains below were found in one sample sequenced in a study of spatial heterogeneity in lung cancer. The time point here: blood at routine non-recurrence follow-up after resection. TCRdb re-called the 5' RACE reads through MiXCR, storing one row per CDR3 protein. Here the sample spans 40,000 to 45,000 distinct CDR3 sequences, approximately 22% being singletons. The sequenced sample was PBMCs, obtained at follow-up. The receptors come from a female donor with early-stage non-small cell lung cancer.

The chain has TRBV18 and TRBJ2-4; D is possibly TRBD2 (6 bases). This CDR3 has 15 amino acids. Deletions cut 1 base from V and 2 bases from J, with 9 bases between. Per germline, CDR1 KGHSH and CDR2 LQKENI. For the CDR3, the DNA is TGTGCCAGCTCACCACGGGGGGAGACCAAAAACATTCAGTACTTC. Encoded protein: CASSPRGETKNIQYF.

This clonotype was observed a handful of times. The genes are TRBV28 and TRBJ1-2; D is undetermined. The CDR3 contains 13 residues. V was pared by 2 bases and J by 3 bases, with 7 bases between. The V gene's germline CDR1 is MDHEN and CDR2 SYDVKM. CDR3 nucleotide sequence: TGTGCCAGCAGTTTAGGTGTGGACTATGGCTACACCTTC. This gives the protein CASSLGVDYGYTF.

The V gene is TRBV4-2, the J gene TRBJ2-3; 9 bases align to TRBD2. The V segment lost 1 base and the J segment 6 bases; nucleotides outside the gene matches: 8. The CDR3 runs to 16 residues. Germline values: CDR1 LGHNA, CDR2 YNFKEQ. CDR3: CASSQAGGGAGDTQYF. The CDR3, as DNA: TGTGCCAGCAGCCAAGCCGGCGGGGGGGCCGGGGATACGCAGTATTTT.

This CDR3 reads CASSIDLSFFGYTF. The CDR3 coding sequence is TGTGCCAGTAGTATAGATCTATCGTTCTTTGGCTACACCTTC. This chain connects TRBV19 to TRBJ1-2; D gene ambiguous. CDR1 and CDR2 from the germline V gene are LNHDA and SQIVND (reference sequence). CDR3 length: 14 residues. V was trimmed by 0 bases and J by 7 bases, leaving 12 bases between them.

This clonotype was detected a few times. J is TRBJ2-5 and V is TRBV20-1; possibly TRBD2 for D (6 bases). This CDR3 comprises 13 residues. The V gene's germline CDR1 is DFQATT and CDR2 SNEGSKA (reference sequence). Trimming took off 7 bases at V and 1 base at J, with 13 bases between the two ends. Written as DNA, the CDR3 is TGCAGTGGTGTGTCCGGGAGCCAAGAGACCCAGTACTTC. Encoded protein: CSGVSGSQETQYF.

This chain uses TRBV12-3 or TRBV12-4 with TRBJ2-7, with a weak D call TRBD2 (5 bases). This CDR3 has 15 amino acids. With 5 bases removed from V and 0 bases from J, the gap between germline ends came to 14 bases. DNA for the CDR3: TGTGCCAGCAGTAAGCCGGGATCTCGCTCCTACGAGCAGTACTTC. The encoded protein is CASSKPGSRSYEQYF.

There are many counts of this clonotype. The chain has TRBV9 and TRBJ2-7, with D uncertain. The CDR3 contains 15 residues. Trimming left V 0 bases short and J 4 bases short, with 14 bases between. The germline gives CDR1 SGDLS, CDR2 YYNGEE. CDR3 region: CASSVVAAPVYEQYF. Here the CDR3 DNA reads TGTGCCAGCAGCGTAGTTGCGGCTCCGGTTTACGAGCAGTACTTC.

The CDR3 DNA reads TGTGCCATCAGTGTCCCTAGCACAGATACGCAGTATTTT. Translated: CAISVPSTDTQYF. This chain uses TRBV10-3 with TRBJ2-3; D unclear. This CDR3 spans 13 amino acids. Between the trimmed V and J ends, which lost 4 bases and 0 bases, there was a span of 5 bases. In germline, CDR1 is ENHRY, CDR2 SYGVKD.

This clonotype was seen many times. The V and J genes are TRBV3-1 and TRBJ1-1; D is undetermined. This CDR3 region has 14 residues. CDR1 LGHDT and CDR2 YNNKEL come from the germline V gene (reference sequence). The V end lost 1 base, the J end lost 11 bases, and 17 bases lay between the germline ends. CDR3 in amino acids: CASSQAGPAMGAFF. The CDR3 DNA sequence: TGTGCCAGCAGCCAAGCCGGGCCAGCGATGGGGGCTTTCTTT. The entire variable domain, with the rest obtained from reference TRBV3-1 and TRBJ1-1, is as follows: DTAVSQTPKYLVTQMGNDKSIKCEQNLGHDTMYWYKQDSKKFLKIMFSYNNKELIINETVPNRFSPKSPDKAHLNLHINSLELGDSAVYFCASSQAGPAMGAFFGQGTRLTVV.

The gene calls are TRBV19 and TRBJ2-6; D is undetermined. This CDR3 has 16 amino acids. Trimming removed 9 bases from V and 2 bases from J, with 17 bases in between. Germline CDR1 is LNHDA and CDR2 is SQIVND (reference sequence). The CDR3 sequence is CASGRGSSAGANVLTF. The CDR3 region has the DNA TGTGCCAGCGGAAGAGGAAGCTCAGCTGGGGCCAACGTCCTGACTTTC.

Judged by abundance, this clonotype is medium-sized (0.01 to 0.1%). This sequence joins TRBV3-1 and TRBJ2-5; 7 bases line up with TRBD1. J gave up 5 bases and V 2 bases, and 5 bases lay outside the gene matches. The CDR3 spans 14 residues. Germline CDR1 and CDR2: LGHDT and YNNKEL (reference sequence). The chain's CDR3 is CASSQHTGEETQYF. CDR3 nucleotide sequence: TGTGCCAGCAGCCAACATACAGGGGAGGAGACCCAGTACTTC.

This clonotype was seen ten or more times. The V gene is TRBV5-4, the J gene TRBJ2-3, with TRBD2 identical over 7 bases. Germline CDR1 and CDR2: SGHNT and YYREEE (reference sequence). The junction had 2 bases not matched to a gene; V was cut back by 4 bases and J by 0 bases. The CDR3 contains 14 residues. The CDR3 DNA reads as TGTGCCAGCAGCCTCGGGGGGAGCACAGATACGCAGTATTTT. It specifies CASSLGGSTDTQYF.

This clonotype was picked up a small number of times. The chain recombines TRBV20-1 with TRBJ1-3, with D maybe TRBD1 (5 bases). Trimming took 6 bases from V and 2 from J, leaving 11 bases between them. The CDR3 is made up of 13 amino acids. Germline V lookup: CDR1 DFQATT, CDR2 SNEGSKA (reference sequence). CDR3 sequence: CSAGGGAGNTIYF. CDR3 nucleotide sequence: TGCAGTGCCGGGGGGGGAGCTGGAAACACCATATATTTT.

The V gene is TRBV6-5, the J gene TRBJ1-3; 8 nucleotides match TRBD1. Germline V lookup: CDR1 MNHEY, CDR2 SVGAGI. The trim removed 8 bases at V and 0 bases at J, leaving 9 bases unmatched. CDR3 length: 16 amino acids. CDR3 in DNA: TGTGCCAGCCGTTTTCCGGGACAGGTCTCTGGAAACACCATATATTTT. Protein product: CASRFPGQVSGNTIYF.

This chain joins TRBV7-3 and TRBJ2-1, with TRBD1 matching 8 bases. This CDR3 region has 16 residues. Germline V lookup: CDR1 SGHTA, CDR2 FQGTGA. Trimming cost V 1 base and J 7 bases; bases outside gene matches: 9. This CDR3 reads CASSLRTGLRFNEQFF. In DNA, the CDR3 is TGTGCCAGCAGCTTAAGGACAGGGCTACGCTTTAATGAGCAGTTCTTC.

On this clonotype itself: Possible read error: a much larger clone is one base away. The chain combines TRBV5-1 with TRBJ2-1; no reliable D call. CDR3 size: 14 residues. The V and J ends lost 4 bases and 7 bases respectively, with 15 bases between them. CDR1 SGHRS and CDR2 YFSETQ come from the germline V gene. CDR3 sequence: CASSPQQARNEQFF. CDR3 DNA sequence: TGCGCCAGCAGCCCACAGCAGGCGCGGAATGAGCAGTTCTTC.

Worth noting for this clonotype: A much larger clone sits a single nucleotide away, making a read error possible. The chain's CDR3 is CATSLESGEQPQHF. CDR3 coding DNA: TGTGCCACCAGCTTGGAATCAGGGGAACAGCCCCAGCATTTT. The chain combines TRBV5-5 with TRBJ1-5, with TRBD1 as a possible D gene (6 bases). There are 14 residues in the CDR3. CDR1 is SGHKS, CDR2 YYEKEE, per germline (reference sequence).

The V gene is TRBV27, the J gene TRBJ2-3; 7 bases agree with TRBD1. The V and J ends lost 2 bases and 11 bases, in that order; junction bases with no gene match: 4. Per the germline V gene, CDR1 is MNHEY and CDR2 is SMNVEV (reference sequence). The CDR3 length is 12 residues. In DNA, the CDR3 is TGTGCCAGCAGTTTACCAGGGGGTCGGCAGTATTTT. Protein product: CASSLPGGRQYF.

V and J are TRBV7-3 and TRBJ1-1; 7 bases line up with TRBD1. V shed 5 bases and J 5 bases; nucleotides not matched to a gene: 5. Germline V CDR1 and CDR2: SGHTA, FQGTGA. CDR3 length equals 13 residues. The CDR3 region is CASSVDRATEAFF. For the CDR3, the DNA is TGTGCCAGCAGCGTCGACAGGGCAACTGAAGCTTTCTTT.

This clonotype was recorded once. The genes are TRBV14 and TRBJ1-6; a weak D match, TRBD1 (6 bases). Germline V gives CDR1 SGHDN, CDR2 FVKESK. The V end lost 4 bases, the J end lost 7 bases, and 8 bases lay between the germline ends. The CDR3 has 13 amino acids. CDR3 sequence: CASSRTENSPLHF. The CDR3 DNA is TGTGCCAGCAGCCGGACAGAGAATTCACCCCTCCACTTT.

This clonotype was found many times. The gene calls are TRBV5-6 and TRBJ1-1; D unresolved. The germline CDR1 and CDR2 sequences are SGHDT and YYEEEE. This CDR3 spans 14 amino acids. The V and J ends lost 2 bases and 1 base respectively, with 9 bases between them. DNA for the CDR3: TGTGCCAGCAGCTTCCAAGCTCAGAACACTGAAGCTTTCTTT. Translated, it gives CASSFQAQNTEAFF.

V and J are TRBV3-1 and TRBJ2-5; 7 nucleotides line up with TRBD1. In germline, CDR1 is LGHDT, CDR2 YNNKEL (reference sequence). The CDR3 spans 14 residues. The junction had 10 bases not matched to a gene; V was cut back by 5 bases and J by 7 bases. The CDR3 nucleotides are TGTGCCAGCAGCATGGGGACAGCGATAGGGACCCAGTACTTC. The encoded protein is CASSMGTAIGTQYF.

This clonotype was observed a few times. In DNA, the CDR3 is TGTGCCATCAGCGGGGACGTCTATGGCTACACCTTC. Amino acid sequence: CAISGDVYGYTF. V and J are TRBV10-3 and TRBJ1-2, with D possibly matching TRBD1 (5 bases). V shed 6 bases and J shed 4 bases, with 9 bases lying between them. Looked up from germline, CDR1 is ENHRY and CDR2 is SYGVKD. The length of the CDR3 is 12 residues.

By sample share, this clonotype is medium-sized. This chain uses TRBV24-1 with TRBJ2-2; no clear D gene. The CDR3 sequence is 17 residues long. CDR1 KGHDR and CDR2 SFDVKD come from the germline V gene. Trimming shortened V by 5 bases and J by 3 bases, and 18 bases separated the two germline ends. The CDR3 reads CATSAVPRASYTGELFF. CDR3 DNA: TGTGCCACCAGTGCCGTCCCCCGGGCATCTTACACCGGGGAGCTGTTTTTT.